This TCR beta chain was captured in a study of early T cells in non-severe SARS-CoV-2 infection. Across the whole study: RNA in bulk from unsorted whole blood was sequenced, and chains were unpaired. Study-wide findings and caveats: Anti-spike CD8 specificities were favored by VDJdb matching, whose results missed private and CD4 specificities.

Tagging with unique molecular identifiers was applied to individual cDNA molecules. Each CDR3 protein is one row after TCRdb ran MiXCR on the 5' RACE reads. The data show more than 80,000 distinct CDR3 sequences, around 10% seen once. The germline CDR1 and CDR2 sequences are LNHDA and SQIVND (reference sequence). The CDR3 loop spans 17 amino acids. Trimming left V 10 bases short and J 0 bases short, with 24 bases between. This clonotype showed up many times. Its cognate antigen is unknown. The receptor's source is an adult who was a healthcare worker with PCR-confirmed SARS-CoV-2 infection or an uninfected control (not recorded which). Sequenced material: whole blood. J is TRBJ1-2 and V is TRBV19, with a weak D call TRBD1 (5 bases). CDR3 sequence reads: CATSPGMGKTSNYGYTF. CDR3 in DNA: TGTGCCACCTCCCCAGGGATGGGGAAAACCTCTAACTATGGCTACACCTTC.